Below, one TCR beta chain is given with its context. CD8+ and CD4+ T cells circulating in blood were sequenced for TCR beta. TEMRA cells were FACS-enriched, and CD8+ and CD4+ T cells were isolated negatively. Reverse transcription of roughly 0.45 to 1 ug RNA was carried out with random hexamers. Amplification of the TCR beta CDR3 was carried out by immunoSEQ multiplex PCR, which spanned a total of 54 Vbeta and 13 Jbeta segments. TCRdb re-called the immunoSEQ multiplex PCR reads through MiXCR, storing one row per CDR3 protein. Of under 200,000 distinct CDR3 sequences listed, approximately 93% are singletons. The sample comes from a study of CD8 T cells in Susac syndrome. CDR3 size: 15 residues. Deletions cut 0 bases from V and 0 bases from J, with 9 bases between. CDR1 is SGHTA, CDR2 FQGNSA, per germline.

V usage is TRBV7-2 and J usage is TRBJ2-7; D possibly matches TRBD1 or TRBD2 (6 bases each). The source is a human donor in good health. Sequencing used CD4+ T cells from PBMCs. The CDR3 is CASSLAGGLSYEQYF. The CDR3 DNA is TGTGCCAGCAGCTTAGCTGGGGGGCTCTCCTACGAGCAGTACTTC.